This paragraph reports one T cell receptor (beta chain). The data stem from a study of blood T cell repertoires in COVID-19. Generated by immunoSEQ multiplex PCR, the TCRdb table keeps only in-frame clones and is missing some. The sample consists of 200,000 to 250,000 clones, roughly 83% of them appearing once. V lost 4 bases and J 0 bases, leaving 12 bases between the germline ends. Germline CDR1 reads SGDLS; CDR2 reads YYNGEE. The CDR3 has 15 residues. The genes are TRBV9 and TRBJ2-3; weak D call: TRBD2 (6 bases). This receptor was obtained from a woman aged 40 to 50 with acute COVID-19. The sequenced sample consisted of PBMCs or T cells enriched from blood (not recorded which). The CDR3 region has the DNA TGTGCCAGCAGCCCCCGGAGGGAAAGCACAGATACGCAGTATTTT. Translating it yields CASSPRRESTDTQYF.